This TCR beta chain was recorded in a study of tissue T cells after allogeneic stem cell transplantation (dated by TCRdb to between 2021 and 2024). For context, the study as a whole: Using research autopsies of patients with and without GVHD, plus mouse models of GVHD, the study profiled TCR beta repertoires across many tissues. The human arm was a prospective observational study without blinding or randomization.

CDR1 and CDR2 are read off the germline V gene as SGHSN and HYEKVE. The CDR3 runs 12 residues from the cysteine to the phenylalanine. The DNA shown is the part of the CDR3 that was read: 33 bases, in frame from base 1. The germline ends are 9 bases apart after V is trimmed by 0 bases and J by 7 bases. The sample's time point label is to be understood as: mouse harvest day 7 after allogeneic transplant. Each mouse graft consisted of 10^7 T-cell-depleted bone marrow cells plus 10^6 splenic CD5+ T cells and was given by tail vein injection. GVHD in mice was modeled with a major MHC-mismatch B6 (H2b) into BALB/c (H2d) model, and tissues were profiled at day 7 or 14. Mouse tissues and retro-orbital blood were harvested on day 7 or 14 post-transplant using separate sterile tools per animal; livers were flushed beforehand. Before genomic DNA was isolated with the DNeasy Blood & Tissue Kit, mouse tissues were minced with razor blades in buffered saline.

Findings and caveats that apply to the study as a whole: Sampling depth was acknowledged as a limitation, and the patient cohort was both small and clinically heterogeneous. Not many T cell clones showed up in more than one patient, yet clustering based on motifs uncovered repertoire signatures that were shared across patients in a tissue-specific way. The study did not determine which tissue TCRs were alloreactive or antigen-specific, and some clones might have been persisting host cells. Within patients, how anatomically similar tissues were was a major factor shaping TCR repertoire composition, regardless of disease or transplant status. In both patients and mice, only a limited portion of the TCR repertoire detected in tissues was captured by blood and spleen T cells.

The method behind the library was the immunoSEQ multiplex PCR assay. TCRbeta CDR3 sequencing was performed at survey depth by Adaptive Biotechnologies, and CDR3 sequences, V/J genes, productive frequency and template counts were reported. TCR beta CDR3 regions were amplified from genomic DNA instead of RNA. The authors processed their data as follows. Jensen-Shannon divergence was used to quantify pairwise repertoire overlap between tissues, with a value of 1 indicating complete divergence and a value of 0 indicating identical repertoires. Tissues were clustered by single-linkage agglomerative hierarchical clustering of pairwise JSD values, and the clustering results were displayed as dendrograms. GLIPH2 was applied to all patient samples using simulation_depth 1000, kmer_min_depth 3, and cdr3_length_cutoff 8, and only groups with more than two unique CDR3s were retained. A standardized tissue-overlap score was calculated by extrapolating Jaccard GLIPH-group overlap across patients to a standard repertoire size of 1000 clones. Linear mixed-effect models, with tissue included as a fixed effect and individual included as a random effect, were used to assess associations of diversity with clinical or experimental variables. TCRdb re-hosts the immuneACCESS table, in-frame sequences only. Its copies lack some clones; in the studies checked, an unresolved V gene accounts for under half of them, and the cause for the rest is not known. That table gives V, J and clone size, and the DNA gave D and trimming. The sample table lists 2,000 to 2,500 clones, around 55% of them with a count of one. Of the sample, 18% is held by the ten largest clones.

This clone showed up just a few times. It has no known antigen specificity. For this mouse receptor, gene names and germline sequences are murine. The read falls 1 residue short of the CDR3 end, and the missing part is taken from the germline J gene. The sample consisted of liver tissue. The sequence is built from TRBV12-1 and TRBJ2-7; the D assignment is uncertain and may be TRBD1 or TRBD2, with 5 bases supporting each. This sequence was found in a female BALB/c mouse given C57BL/6 T cells with graft-versus-host disease after an allogeneic hematopoietic cell transplant. Partial CDR3 DNA: TGTGCCAGCTCTCTCGGGGGTGGAGAACAGTAC. This encodes CASSLGGGEQY. The full CDR3 protein reads CASSLGGGEQYF. The entire variable domain, with the stretches around the CDR3 drawn from the reference TRBV12-1 and TRBJ2-7 proteins, is DSGVVQSPRHIIKEKGGRSVLTCIPISGHSNVVWYQQTLGKELKFLIQHYEKVERDKGFLPSRFSVQQFDDYHSEMNMSALELEDSAMYFCASSLGGGEQYFGPGTRLTVL.